This is a list of T cell receptor beta chains from one sample in a study of cytomegalovirus exposure and HLA in healthy donors. The method was immunoSEQ multiplex PCR; TCRdb's version includes in-frame clones alone and lacks a portion of them. The table lists 100,000 to 120,000 clones, around nine tenths of them singletons, with 1.9% in the top ten. Sequenced material: PBMCs. The receptors come from a woman aged 18-29 years in good health and CMV-seronegative. Each CDR3 is given with its conserved first and last residue. D genes are given only for firm matches. Size is stated for part of the rows, as once, few or many counts, or as a class when the clone is expanded.

V gene	D gene	J gene	clone size	CDR3 protein	CDR3 DNA
TRBV11-2	NA	TRBJ1-5	NA	CASSLANGQPQHF	TGTGCCAGCAGCTTAGCCAACGGTCAGCCCCAGCATTTT
TRBV11-2	NA	TRBJ2-4	NA	CASSSFQRRGNIQYF	TGTGCCAGCAGCTCATTTCAGAGGCGAGGAAACATTCAGTACTTC
TRBV14	TRBD1	TRBJ2-3	NA	CASSRWTGGVLSTDTQYF	TGTGCCAGCAGCCGGTGGACAGGGGGCGTTTTGAGCACAGATACGCAGTATTTT
TRBV28	NA	TRBJ1-2	NA	CASSLRGGTFHGYTF	TGTGCCAGCAGTTTAAGGGGCGGGACTTTTCACGGCTACACCTTC
TRBV4-1	NA	TRBJ2-7	NA	CASSLRGESSYEQYF	TGCGCCAGCAGCCTCAGGGGCGAAAGCTCCTACGAGCAGTACTTC
TRBV9	TRBD2	TRBJ2-1	NA	CASSLGGGASYNEQFF	TGTGCCAGCAGCTTGGGGGGAGGGGCCTCCTACAATGAGCAGTTCTTC
TRBV30	TRBD2	TRBJ2-3	NA	CAWGQTSSSTDTQYF	TGTGCCTGGGGTCAGACTAGCTCTAGCACAGATACGCAGTATTTT
TRBV2	NA	TRBJ2-2	NA	CASNEVVTGELFF	TGTGCCAGCAACGAGGTCGTCACCGGGGAGCTGTTTTTT
TRBV13	NA	TRBJ2-1	once	CASSLVYSNEQFF	TGTGCCAGCAGCTTAGTTTATAGCAATGAGCAGTTCTTC
TRBV6-1	NA	TRBJ2-7	NA	CASSEGHTEPYEQYF	TGTGCCAGCAGTGAAGGACACACGGAACCCTACGAGCAGTACTTC
TRBV9	NA	TRBJ2-3	NA	CASSVRTDDTQYF	TGTGCCAGCAGCGTACGGACAGACGATACGCAGTATTTT
TRBV20-1	NA	TRBJ1-1	once	CSEEKSEAFF	TGCAGTGAAGAGAAGTCTGAAGCTTTCTTT
TRBV4-1	NA	TRBJ1-1	NA	CASSQDRNRRATNTEAFF	TGCGCCAGCAGCCAAGATCGGAATCGCAGGGCCACGAACACTGAAGCTTTCTTT
TRBV5-4	NA	TRBJ1-2	NA	CASSMSGFNYGYTF	TGTGCCAGCAGCATGTCCGGGTTTAACTATGGCTACACCTTC
TRBV27	TRBD2	TRBJ2-4	NA	CASSLSNASGGPKNIQYF	TGTGCCAGCAGTTTATCGAATGCTAGCGGGGGGCCCAAAAACATTCAGTACTTC
TRBV11-1	TRBD1	TRBJ2-5	NA	CASSPRDSTFGETQYF	TGTGCCAGCAGCCCACGGGACAGCACTTTTGGAGAGACCCAGTACTTC
TRBV19	TRBD1	TRBJ1-1	NA	CASRIGTGGTEAFF	TGTGCCAGCCGCATAGGGACAGGGGGCACTGAAGCTTTCTTT
TRBV11-2	NA	TRBJ2-1	NA	CASSLGRGARHSYNEQFF	TGTGCCAGCAGCTTAGGCAGGGGGGCTCGGCACTCCTACAATGAGCAGTTCTTC
TRBV15	NA	TRBJ2-3	NA	CATSRDPGSLDTQYF	TGTGCCACCAGCAGAGACCCCGGGAGCTTAGATACGCAGTATTTT
TRBV27	NA	TRBJ2-2	NA	CASRPGPGAGELFF	TGTGCCAGCCGCCCCGGTCCGGGAGCCGGGGAGCTGTTTTTT
TRBV20-1	NA	TRBJ1-4	once	CSARAREKLFF	TGCAGTGCTAGAGCGCGTGAAAAACTGTTTTTT
TRBV10-3	TRBD2	TRBJ2-5	NA	CAIRGSGTSGQETQYF	TGTGCCATCAGGGGGTCCGGGACTAGCGGCCAAGAGACCCAGTACTTC
TRBV4-3	TRBD2	TRBJ2-1	NA	CASSLSRVAGGNEQFF	TGCGCCAGCAGCCTATCCCGTGTAGCGGGAGGGAACGAGCAGTTCTTC
TRBV11-2	TRBD2	TRBJ2-7	NA	CASSDRGAGGPDEQYF	TGTGCCAGCAGCGATCGCGGGGCGGGGGGGCCCGACGAGCAGTACTTC
TRBV6-6	TRBD1	TRBJ1-5	NA	CASSFPGQGSNQPQHF	TGTGCCAGCAGTTTCCCGGGACAGGGCAGCAATCAGCCCCAGCATTTT
TRBV27	TRBD1	TRBJ2-3	NA	CASSVRDRATDTQYF	TGTGCCAGCAGTGTCCGGGACAGGGCCACAGATACGCAGTATTTT
TRBV7-9	NA	TRBJ2-7	NA	CASSLWGAGARGEQYF	TGTGCCAGCAGCCTATGGGGGGCGGGAGCCAGAGGGGAGCAGTACTTC
TRBV19	TRBD1	TRBJ2-7	NA	CASSIERQGSYEQYF	TGTGCCAGTAGTATAGAGCGACAGGGTTCCTACGAGCAGTACTTC
TRBV2	NA	TRBJ2-1	NA	CASSDLVTHEPIF	TGTGCCAGCAGTGATCTAGTGACCCACGAGCCAATCTTC
TRBV29-1	TRBD1	TRBJ1-1	once	CSVEAQAGGSAEAFF	TGCAGCGTTGAAGCCCAAGCAGGGGGCAGCGCTGAAGCTTTCTTT
TRBV5-1	TRBD2	TRBJ2-1	NA	CASSLVRGGYNEQFF	TGCGCCAGCAGCTTGGTTCGGGGGGGCTACAATGAGCAGTTCTTC
TRBV29-1	NA	TRBJ2-7	NA	CSVKGGKTYEQYF	TGCAGCGTAAAAGGGGGTAAAACCTACGAGCAGTACTTC
TRBV10-3	TRBD2	TRBJ2-5	once	CAISESPSGRETQYF	TGTGCCATCAGTGAGTCGCCTAGCGGGAGGGAGACCCAGTACTTC
TRBV28	TRBD1	TRBJ2-1	NA	CASSEDRHYNEQFF	TGTGCCAGCAGTGAGGACAGGCATTACAATGAGCAGTTCTTC
TRBV4-3	TRBD1	TRBJ1-5	NA	CASSQGTGVNQPQHF	TGCGCCAGCAGCCAAGGGACAGGGGTAAATCAGCCCCAGCATTTT
TRBV28	TRBD1	TRBJ2-7	NA	CASQETGQTYEQYF	TGTGCCAGCCAGGAGACGGGACAGACTTACGAGCAGTACTTC
TRBV6-1	TRBD2	TRBJ2-5	NA	CASSERGLAEETQYF	TGTGCCAGCAGTGAAAGGGGACTAGCGGAAGAGACCCAGTACTTC
TRBV5-1	TRBD1	TRBJ1-1	once	CASSLEGTGVNTEAFF	TGCGCCAGCAGCTTGGAAGGGACAGGGGTGAACACTGAAGCTTTCTTT
TRBV5-1	TRBD1	TRBJ2-3	NA	CASSSTGPYTDTQYF	TGCGCCAGCAGCTCGACAGGGCCCTACACAGATACGCAGTATTTT
TRBV27	TRBD1	TRBJ2-2	NA	CASLAMGTGDTGELFF	TGTGCCAGCCTTGCCATGGGGACAGGGGATACCGGGGAGCTGTTTTTT
TRBV7-3	NA	TRBJ2-7	NA	CASRSGTYEQYF	TGTGCCAGCAGGTCAGGGACCTACGAGCAGTACTTC
TRBV30	TRBD2	TRBJ2-5	NA	CAWSVGLAGVLETQYF	TGTGCCTGGAGTGTCGGACTAGCGGGGGTTCTAGAGACCCAGTACTTC
TRBV10-2	TRBD2	TRBJ2-1	NA	CASSEPGLDNEQFF	TGCGCCAGCAGTGAGCCCGGACTAGACAATGAGCAGTTCTTC
TRBV18	NA	TRBJ2-2	few	CASSSRPGSDTGELFF	TGTGCCAGCTCATCCCGCCCGGGGAGCGACACCGGGGAGCTGTTTTTT
TRBV28	NA	TRBJ2-2	NA	CASSTTGPTGELFF	TGTGCCAGCAGTACAACAGGGCCCACCGGGGAGCTGTTTTTT
TRBV4-3	NA	TRBJ1-4	NA	CASSHARGALNEKLFF	TGCGCCAGCAGCCACGCTCGGGGGGCCCTTAATGAAAAACTGTTTTTT
TRBV7-2	NA	TRBJ1-2	once	CASSLYRYGYTF	TGTGCCAGCAGCTTATATCGCTATGGCTACACCTTC
TRBV10-1	NA	TRBJ1-1	NA	CASSESPREAEAFF	TGCGCCAGCAGTGAGTCTCCGAGGGAGGCTGAAGCTTTCTTT
TRBV30	TRBD2	TRBJ2-1	NA	CAWNVAGGLNEQFF	TGTGCCTGGAATGTTGCGGGAGGTTTAAATGAGCAGTTCTTC
TRBV7-9	TRBD1	TRBJ1-1	few	CASIDRGRDTEAFF	TGTGCCAGCATCGACAGGGGGCGGGACACTGAAGCTTTCTTT
TRBV7-9	TRBD1	TRBJ1-4	once	CASSLGGQDNEKLFF	TGTGCCAGCAGCTTAGGAGGACAGGATAATGAAAAACTGTTTTTT
TRBV11-2	NA	TRBJ2-1	NA	CASSLRETTYYNEQFF	TGTGCCAGCAGTCTAAGGGAGACAACCTACTACAATGAGCAGTTCTTC
TRBV9	NA	TRBJ1-5	NA	CASSVDPEVPQHF	TGTGCCAGCAGCGTAGACCCCGAGGTGCCCCAGCATTTT